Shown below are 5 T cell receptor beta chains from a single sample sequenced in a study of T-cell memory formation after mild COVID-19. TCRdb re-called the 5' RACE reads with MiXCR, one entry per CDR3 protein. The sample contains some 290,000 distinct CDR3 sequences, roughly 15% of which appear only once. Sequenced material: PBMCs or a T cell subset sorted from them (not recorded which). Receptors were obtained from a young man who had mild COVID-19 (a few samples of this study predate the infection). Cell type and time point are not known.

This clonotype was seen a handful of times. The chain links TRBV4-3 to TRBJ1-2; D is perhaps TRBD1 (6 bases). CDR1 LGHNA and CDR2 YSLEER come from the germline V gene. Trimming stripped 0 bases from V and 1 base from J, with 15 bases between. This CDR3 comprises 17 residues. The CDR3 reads CASSQESVGAFNYGYTF. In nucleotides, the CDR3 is TGCGCCAGCAGCCAAGAATCGGTGGGGGCGTTTAACTATGGCTACACCTTC.

Here the CDR3 reads CASSFGWSYEQYF. DNA for the CDR3: TGCGCCAGCAGCTTCGGCTGGAGCTACGAGCAGTACTTC. The genes are TRBV5-1 and TRBJ2-7; D gene ambiguous. The V end was cut by 2 bases, the J end by 3 bases, with 9 bases between. The CDR3 contains 13 residues. The germline CDR1 and CDR2 sequences are SGHRS and YFSETQ. Looking up the rest from reference TRBV5-1 and TRBJ2-7 gives the full variable domain: KAGVTQTPRYLIKTRGQQVTLSCSPISGHRSVSWYQQTPGQGLQFLFEYFSETQRNKGNFPGRFSGRQFSNSRSEMNVSTLELGDSALYLCASSFGWSYEQYFGPGTRLTVT.

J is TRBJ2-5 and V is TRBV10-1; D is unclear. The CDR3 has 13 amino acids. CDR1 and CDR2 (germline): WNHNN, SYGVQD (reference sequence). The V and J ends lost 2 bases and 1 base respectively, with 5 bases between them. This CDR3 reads CASSENIQETQYF. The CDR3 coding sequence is TGCGCCAGCAGTGAGAACATCCAAGAGACCCAGTACTTC.

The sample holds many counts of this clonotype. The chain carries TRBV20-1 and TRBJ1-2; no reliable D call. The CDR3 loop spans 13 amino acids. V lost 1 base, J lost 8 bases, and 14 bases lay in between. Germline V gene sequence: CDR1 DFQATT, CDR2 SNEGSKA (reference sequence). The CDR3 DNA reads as TGCAGTGCTAGAGGTGGGCGAGTAGACGGCTACACCTTC. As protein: CSARGGRVDGYTF.

The CDR3: CASSFRVRWGYTF. Written as DNA, the CDR3 is TGTGCCAGCAGTTTCCGGGTCCGATGGGGCTACACCTTC. The chain recombines TRBV12-3 or TRBV12-4 with TRBJ1-2; D unclear. V was shortened by 3 bases and J by 8 bases, with 13 bases between the two germline ends. This CDR3 is 13 amino acids long.